This is a list of T cell receptor beta chains from one sample in a study of regulatory T cells in long-lasting Graves disease. TCRdb re-called the multiplex PCR reads with MiXCR, one entry per CDR3 protein. The repertoire holds some 340,000 distinct CDR3 sequences, with 12% as singletons. The same data also went into a second study, on T cells in Graves' hyperthyroidism and ophthalmopathy.

The specimen was peripheral blood mononuclear cells (PBMCs), collected at new diagnosis, from a patient treated with antithyroid drugs. The receptors here all came from a woman aged 18 to 35 with Graves disease. Each CDR3 is given with its conserved first and last residue. Size tells how often a clone was seen (once, few, many) or the class of an expanded clone, and some rows leave it out.

TRBJ2-1	many	TRBV10-3	CAISGWVLAEIYNEQFF
TRBJ2-2	many	TRBV6-1	CASSAIRLADNAGELFF
TRBJ2-1	many	TRBV18	CASSPVGGGHNEQFF
TRBJ1-1	-	TRBV19	CASSIELHRETRAFF
TRBJ2-5	many	TRBV3-1	CASSEVWDRGRETQYF
TRBJ1-5	many	TRBV20-1	CSARATQSNQPQHF
TRBJ1-2	-	TRBV9	CASSVPGVVGYTF
TRBJ2-4	many	TRBV15	CATRTLSGHRRNIQYF
TRBJ2-6	few	TRBV28	CANSFVGGANVLTF
TRBJ2-5	many	TRBV2	CASSEALKGETQYF
TRBJ2-7	many	TRBV12-3/TRBV12-4	CASSFQYGNPEQYF
TRBJ2-1	many	TRBV2	CASSGSYNEQFF
TRBJ2-5	few	TRBV4-3	CASSQDRLAQETQYF
TRBJ2-2	many	TRBV7-3	CASSPGLALTGELFF
TRBJ2-1	many	TRBV27	CASSLGVLPYNEQFF
TRBJ1-1	many	TRBV2	CASRPDSLNTEAFF
TRBJ1-3	many	TRBV12-3/TRBV12-4	CASSPEGVSGNTIYF
TRBJ2-5	-	TRBV7-9	CASSLAGTGGLGTQYF
TRBJ1-2	many	TRBV30	CAWSVEEGFYGYTF
TRBJ2-1	many	TRBV7-2	CASSLGRVVEPYNEQFF
TRBJ1-4	many	TRBV10-3	CAISDRGSGEKLFF
TRBJ2-2	many	TRBV6-1	CASRTGAYTGELFF
TRBJ2-1	few	TRBV5-1	CASSLDQGREQFF
TRBJ2-7	many	TRBV5-1	CASSLEGQRSEQYF
TRBJ2-7	many	TRBV28	CASGLAGYEQYF
TRBJ1-2	few	TRBV6-1	CASSLDRRLNYGYTF